A selection of T cell receptor beta chains follows, all from one sample in a study of shared clonotypes between healthy human individuals. Only in-frame clones appear in the TCRdb table, and some are missing; sequencing was by immunoSEQ multiplex PCR. The table records a few million clones, around nine tenths of them present only once. The sequencing sample was made of naive CD4+ T cells sorted from blood. These receptors were collected from a man between 18 and 29 years old in good health. Each CDR3 is given with its conserved first and last residue.

V	J	CDR3
TRBV19	TRBJ2-2	CASSKSWPGQGTGELFF
TRBV6-4	TRBJ2-2	CASSAGGDTGELFF
TRBV6-6	TRBJ1-2	CASSPTGGTVVYGYTF
TRBV13	TRBJ1-1	CASSYDRAGNTEAFF
TRBV7-9	TRBJ2-3	CASSLSIAGDTQYF
TRBV27	TRBJ1-5	CASKVTVYSNQPQHF
TRBV2	TRBJ2-5	CASSGTGAIQETQYF
TRBV19	TRBJ1-5	CASNQGNQPQHF
TRBV2	TRBJ2-1	CASIQEEGFYEQFF
TRBV30	TRBJ2-2	CAYGEGRGGELFF
TRBV6-5	TRBJ1-1	CASSAGQQNTEAFF
TRBV29-1	TRBJ1-2	CSVGVAKNYGYTF
TRBV6-5	TRBJ1-1	CASRGDERTEAFF
TRBV7-6	TRBJ2-1	CASSLEMRGNEQFF
TRBV30	TRBJ2-3	CAWSVKGARFTDTQYF
TRBV25-1	TRBJ1-1	CASSPLLVTEAFF
TRBV18	TRBJ2-6	CASSPLSRTASGANVLTF
TRBV2	TRBJ2-3	CASSSTSGRGADTQYF
TRBV6-5	TRBJ2-3	CASSYSTTSVRDTQYF
TRBV6-1	TRBJ1-1	CASTPAGVWPEAFF
TRBV7-2	TRBJ2-7	CASSLILSYEQYF
TRBV5-1	TRBJ1-2	CASSLASFSGDYGYTF
TRBV9	TRBJ1-6	CASSVYEEYYPNSPLHF
TRBV28	TRBJ1-6	CASSPSQGANSPLHF
TRBV5-1	TRBJ1-1	CASSSGPMNTEAFF
TRBV6-1	TRBJ1-6	CASSERRSYDNSPLHF
TRBV5-8	TRBJ1-1	CASSEWIGMNTEAFF
TRBV2	TRBJ1-5	CASSEDQPQHF
TRBV7-3	TRBJ2-3	CASSDSSGGDTQYF
TRBV30	TRBJ1-4	CAWSGTGGEKLFF
TRBV7-9	TRBJ2-7	CASSLRTSGSYEQYF
TRBV2	TRBJ2-5	CASKRDRSLETQYF
TRBV7-2	TRBJ2-7	CASSETYEQYF
TRBV29-1	TRBJ1-2	CSVPRRPLTGDYGYTF
TRBV6-1	TRBJ1-5	CASSEIGGRNQPQHF
TRBV6-1	TRBJ2-7	CASSEILGTGSYEQYF
TRBV25-1	TRBJ2-7	CASSERVSSYEQYF
TRBV5-6	TRBJ1-5	CASSLRRQQPQHF
TRBV5-1	TRBJ1-1	CASSLAAGGSAFF
TRBV5-1	TRBJ2-7	CASKLIPSDEPAYEQYF
TRBV16	TRBJ2-5	CASSQGAGQETQYF
TRBV7-2	TRBJ2-2	CASSLDRANTGELFF
TRBV6-5	TRBJ2-7	CASSYLGQGLSYEQYF
TRBV4-1	TRBJ1-2	CASGPFGGLPSNYGYTF
TRBV28	TRBJ1-2	CASSLTAGGYTF
TRBV5-6	TRBJ2-7	CASSRQGALSF